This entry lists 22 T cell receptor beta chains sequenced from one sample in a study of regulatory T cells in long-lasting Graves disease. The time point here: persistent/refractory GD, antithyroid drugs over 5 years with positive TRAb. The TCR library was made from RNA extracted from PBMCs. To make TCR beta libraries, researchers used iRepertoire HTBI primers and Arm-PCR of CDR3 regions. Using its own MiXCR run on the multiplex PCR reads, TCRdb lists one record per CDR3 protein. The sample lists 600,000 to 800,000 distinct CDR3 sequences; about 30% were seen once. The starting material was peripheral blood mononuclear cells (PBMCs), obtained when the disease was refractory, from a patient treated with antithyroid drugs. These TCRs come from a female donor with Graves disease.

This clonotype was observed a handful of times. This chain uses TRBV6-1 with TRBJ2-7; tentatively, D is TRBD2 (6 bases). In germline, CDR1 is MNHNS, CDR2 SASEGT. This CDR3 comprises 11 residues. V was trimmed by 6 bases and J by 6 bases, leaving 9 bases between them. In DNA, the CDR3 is TGTGCCAGCAGGAGGGAGGTCGAGCAGTACTTC. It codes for CASRREVEQYF.

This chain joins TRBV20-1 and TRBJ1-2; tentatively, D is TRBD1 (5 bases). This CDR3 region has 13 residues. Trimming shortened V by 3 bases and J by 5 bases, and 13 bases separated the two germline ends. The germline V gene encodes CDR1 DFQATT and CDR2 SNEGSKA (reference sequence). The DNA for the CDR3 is TGCAGTGCTAGCCGCAGGGATGCATATGGCTACACCTTC. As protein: CSASRRDAYGYTF.

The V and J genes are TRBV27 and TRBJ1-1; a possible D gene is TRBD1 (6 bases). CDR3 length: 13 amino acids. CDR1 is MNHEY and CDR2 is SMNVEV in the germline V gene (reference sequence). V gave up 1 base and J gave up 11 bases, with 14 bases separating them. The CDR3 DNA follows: TGTGCCAGCAGTTTATTAGGGGGGGTTGACGCTTTCTTT. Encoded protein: CASSLLGGVDAFF.

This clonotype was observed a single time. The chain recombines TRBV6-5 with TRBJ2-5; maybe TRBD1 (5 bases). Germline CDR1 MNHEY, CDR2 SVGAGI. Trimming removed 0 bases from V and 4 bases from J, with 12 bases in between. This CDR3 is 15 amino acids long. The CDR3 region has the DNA TGTGCCAGCAGTTACTCCAGGGATAAGGGAGAGACCCAGTACTTC. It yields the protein CASSYSRDKGETQYF.

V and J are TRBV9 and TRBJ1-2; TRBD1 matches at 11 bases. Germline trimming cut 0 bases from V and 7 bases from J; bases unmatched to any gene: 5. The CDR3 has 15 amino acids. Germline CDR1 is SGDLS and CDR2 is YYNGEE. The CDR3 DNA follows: TGTGCCAGCAGCGTAGAGCGGACAGGGGGCAGTGGCTACACCTTC. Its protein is CASSVERTGGSGYTF.

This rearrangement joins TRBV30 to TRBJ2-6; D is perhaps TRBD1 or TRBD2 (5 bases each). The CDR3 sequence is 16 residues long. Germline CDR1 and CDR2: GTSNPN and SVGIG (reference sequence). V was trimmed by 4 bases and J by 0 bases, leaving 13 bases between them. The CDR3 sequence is CAWTKGRSSGANVLTF. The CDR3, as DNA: TGTGCCTGGACTAAGGGACGGAGCTCTGGGGCCAACGTCCTGACTTTC.

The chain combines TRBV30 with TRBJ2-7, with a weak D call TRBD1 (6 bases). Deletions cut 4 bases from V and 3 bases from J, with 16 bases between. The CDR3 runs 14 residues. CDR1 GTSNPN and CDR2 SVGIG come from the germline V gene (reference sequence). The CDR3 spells CAWTVPGTHYEQYF. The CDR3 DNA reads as TGTGCCTGGACCGTTCCAGGGACACACTACGAGCAGTACTTC.

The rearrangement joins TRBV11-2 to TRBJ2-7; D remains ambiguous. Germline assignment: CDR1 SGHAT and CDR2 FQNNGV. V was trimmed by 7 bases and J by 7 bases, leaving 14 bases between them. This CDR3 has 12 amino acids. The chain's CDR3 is CASTPSPSEQYF. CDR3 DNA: TGTGCCAGCACCCCCTCTCCGTCTGAGCAGTACTTC.

The CDR3 nucleotides read TGTGCCAGCAGTTACCCACTTTTTGTTTCGATACATTCCTACGAGCAGTACTTC. Residues: CASSYPLFVSIHSYEQYF. The chain couples TRBV6-5 to TRBJ2-7; D unclear. Germline CDR1 is MNHEY and CDR2 is SVGAGI. CDR3 length: 18 residues. V lost 2 bases, J lost 1 base, and 21 bases lay in between.

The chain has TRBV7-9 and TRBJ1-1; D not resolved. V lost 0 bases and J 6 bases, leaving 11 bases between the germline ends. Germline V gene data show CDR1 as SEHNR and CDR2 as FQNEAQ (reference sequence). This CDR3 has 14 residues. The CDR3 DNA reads TGTGCCAGCAGCTTAGCGACCGGGAGGCCTGAAGCTTTCTTT. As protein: CASSLATGRPEAFF.

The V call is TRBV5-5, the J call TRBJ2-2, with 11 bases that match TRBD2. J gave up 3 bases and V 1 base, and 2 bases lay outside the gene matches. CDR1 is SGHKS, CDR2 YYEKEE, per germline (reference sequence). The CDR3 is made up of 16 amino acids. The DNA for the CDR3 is TGTGCCAGCAGCTTGCCGACTAGCGGGGACACCGGGGAGCTGTTTTTT. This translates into CASSLPTSGDTGELFF.

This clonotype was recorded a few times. The chain's CDR3 is CASSLTVAGELFF. In nucleotides, the CDR3 is TGCGCCAGCAGCTTAACGGTCGCCGGGGAGCTGTTTTTT. This chain joins TRBV5-1 and TRBJ2-2; D is ambiguous. The CDR3 runs 13 residues. Trimming cost V 2 bases and J 6 bases, with 8 bases left between them. From germline, CDR1 is SGHRS and CDR2 YFSETQ.

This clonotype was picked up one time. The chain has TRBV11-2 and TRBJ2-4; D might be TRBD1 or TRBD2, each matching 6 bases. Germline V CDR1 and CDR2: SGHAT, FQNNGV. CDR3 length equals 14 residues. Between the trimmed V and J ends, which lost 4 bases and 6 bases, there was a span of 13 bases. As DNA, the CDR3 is TGTGCCAGCAGCTCCGGGGGCGTGGGAAACATTCAGTACTTC. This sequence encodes CASSSGGVGNIQYF.

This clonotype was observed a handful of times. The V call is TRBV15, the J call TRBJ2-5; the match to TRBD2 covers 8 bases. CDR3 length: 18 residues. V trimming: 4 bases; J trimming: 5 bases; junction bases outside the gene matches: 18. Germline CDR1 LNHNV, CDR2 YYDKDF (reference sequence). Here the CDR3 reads CATSKPPGRAGGWETQYF. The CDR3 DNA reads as TGTGCCACCAGCAAACCCCCCGGAAGGGCGGGAGGCTGGGAGACCCAGTACTTC.

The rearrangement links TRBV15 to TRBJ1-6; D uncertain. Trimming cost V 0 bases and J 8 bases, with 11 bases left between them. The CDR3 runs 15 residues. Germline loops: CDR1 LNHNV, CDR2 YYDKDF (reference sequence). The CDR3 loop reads CATSRDFLVDSPLHF. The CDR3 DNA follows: TGTGCCACCAGCAGAGATTTTTTAGTGGATTCACCCCTCCACTTT.

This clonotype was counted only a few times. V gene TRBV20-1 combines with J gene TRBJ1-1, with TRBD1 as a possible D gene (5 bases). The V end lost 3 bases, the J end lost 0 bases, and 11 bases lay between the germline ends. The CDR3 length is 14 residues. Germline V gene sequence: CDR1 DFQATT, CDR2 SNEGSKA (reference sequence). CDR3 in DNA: TGCAGTGCTAGCCGGGGCAGGGTGAACACTGAAGCTTTCTTT. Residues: CSASRGRVNTEAFF.

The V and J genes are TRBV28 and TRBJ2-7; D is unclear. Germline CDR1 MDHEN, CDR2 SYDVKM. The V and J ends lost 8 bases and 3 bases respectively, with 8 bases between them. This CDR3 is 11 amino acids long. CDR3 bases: TGTGCCAGCGAGGTTAACTACGAGCAGTACTTC. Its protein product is CASEVNYEQYF.

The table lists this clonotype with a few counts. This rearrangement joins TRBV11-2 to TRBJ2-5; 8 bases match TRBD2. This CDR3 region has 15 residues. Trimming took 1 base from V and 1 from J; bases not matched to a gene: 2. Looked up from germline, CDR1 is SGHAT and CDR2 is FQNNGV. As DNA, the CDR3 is TGTGCCAGCAGCTTAGTCGGGGGGGGCCAAGAGACCCAGTACTTC. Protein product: CASSLVGGGQETQYF.

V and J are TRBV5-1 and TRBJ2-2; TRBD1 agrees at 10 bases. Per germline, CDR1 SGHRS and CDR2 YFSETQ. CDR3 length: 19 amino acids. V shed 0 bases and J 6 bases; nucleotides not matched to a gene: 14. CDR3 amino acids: CASSLARPGQGSKAGELFF. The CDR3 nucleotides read TGCGCCAGCAGCTTGGCTCGGCCGGGACAGGGGAGTAAGGCCGGGGAGCTGTTTTTT.

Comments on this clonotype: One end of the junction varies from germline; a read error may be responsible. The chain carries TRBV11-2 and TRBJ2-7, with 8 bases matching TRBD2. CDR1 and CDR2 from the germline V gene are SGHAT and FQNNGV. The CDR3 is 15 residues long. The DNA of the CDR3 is TGTGCCAGCAGCTTATTAACGGGAGGGTTTTACGAGCAGCACTTC. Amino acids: CASSLLTGGFYEQHF. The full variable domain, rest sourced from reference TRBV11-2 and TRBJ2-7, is EAGVAQSPRYKIIEKRQSVAFWCNPISGHATLYWYQQILGQGPKLLIQFQNNGVVDDSQLPKDRFSAERLKGVDSTLKIQPAKLEDSAVYLCASSLLTGGFYEQHFGPGTRLTVT.

The DNA for the CDR3 is TGTGCCTGGAGTGCCCGTCTGGGGAACACTGAAGCTTTCTTT. It encodes CAWSARLGNTEAFF. This chain joins TRBV30 and TRBJ1-1; D is undetermined. Trimming took off 1 base at V and 1 base at J, with 10 bases between the two ends. Germline V gene data show CDR1 as GTSNPN and CDR2 as SVGIG (reference sequence). This CDR3 contains 14 residues.

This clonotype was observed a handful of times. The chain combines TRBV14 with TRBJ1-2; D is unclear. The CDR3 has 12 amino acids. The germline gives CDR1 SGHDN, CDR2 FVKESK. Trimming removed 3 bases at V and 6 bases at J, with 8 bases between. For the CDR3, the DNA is TGTGCCAGCAGCCACAGTGTAGATGGCTACACCTTC. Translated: CASSHSVDGYTF.